This T cell receptor (beta chain) originates from a study of OX40 agonist ivuxolimab in advanced cancers. Regarding the study as a whole: Certain nonresponders additionally had low normalized T-cell clonal expansion.

Looked up from germline, CDR1 is SGHNT and CDR2 is YYREEE (reference sequence). Trimming stripped 2 bases from V and 7 bases from J, with 12 bases between. This CDR3 spans 13 amino acids. Here immunoSEQ multiplex PCR was the method, and the copy in TCRdb shows in-frame clones only, minus some. This sample has under 90,000 clones, with approximately 85% found just once. Comment on this clone: Its antigen remains unknown.

The chain combines TRBV5-4 with TRBJ2-5; either TRBD1 or TRBD2 may supply D (6 bases each). The sequence was collected from an adult with an advanced solid tumor such as melanoma, head and neck, liver or kidney cancer. The sequences come from CD4+ or CD8+ T cells sorted from blood, collected in a trial of the OX40 agonist ivuxolimab. In DNA, the CDR3 is TGTGCCAGCAGCTTTGACAGGAGGGGGACCCAGTACTTC. Translating gives CASSFDRRGTQYF.